This T cell receptor beta chain was recovered during a study of T cell responses to AZD1222 COVID-19 vaccine. Germline V gene sequence: CDR1 SGHRS, CDR2 YFSETQ. Unmatched junction bases numbered 18, after V lost 5 bases and J lost 5 bases. This CDR3 region has 17 residues. Study results and caveats: Once two AZD1222 doses were given, Spike-specific TCR breadth and depth went up. No day 14 peak samples; only post-peak repertoires were characterized. At baseline, just a handful of AZD1222 recipients tested seropositive.

Measured with immunoSEQ multiplex PCR; TCRdb has only the in-frame clones, and not every one. The profile shows around 47,000 clones, about four fifths of them singletons. A word on this clone: Its antigen remains unidentified.

Sequenced here: peripheral blood, sampled 28 days after the second dose of the MenACWY control vaccine. The source is an adult who received the MenACWY meningococcal vaccine as a control. The chain has TRBV5-1 and TRBJ1-2; TRBD1 matches 7 bases. The CDR3 DNA is TGCGCCAGCAGTCAGATTACAGACAGGGCGCGTTGGTATGGCTACACCTTC. Translating gives CASSQITDRARWYGYTF. Combining the CDR3 with reference TRBV5-1 and TRBJ1-2 gives the whole variable domain KAGVTQTPRYLIKTRGQQVTLSCSPISGHRSVSWYQQTPGQGLQFLFEYFSETQRNKGNFPGRFSGRQFSNSRSEMNVSTLELGDSALYLCASSQITDRARWYGYTFGSGTRLTVV.